Sequencing of this TCR beta chain was carried out in a study of T cells in Graves' hyperthyroidism and ophthalmopathy. Note on this clonotype: Its specificity is unknown.

The CDR3 spans 15 residues. Losses at the gene ends were 4 bases for V and 6 bases for J; bases not matched to a gene: 10. CDR1 SGDLS and CDR2 YYNGEE come from the germline V gene. The authors obtained PBMCs from more than 8 ml of fresh peripheral blood. The investigators amplified TCR beta CDR3 regions from RNA transcripts. The primer set for the first-round RT-PCR of the TCR CDR3 was HTBI. TCRdb reanalysed the multiplex PCR reads using MiXCR and keeps one entry per CDR3 protein. The repertoire holds hundreds of thousands of distinct CDR3 sequences, with 15% to 18% as singletons. Study findings and constraints: Blood also held most thyroid clonotypes expanded beyond 0.001.

Material: blood. This chain joins TRBV9 and TRBJ1-2, with TRBD1 matching over 9 bases. The TCR comes from a woman aged 18-29 years with Graves' hyperthyroidism. The CDR3 here is CASSTTGGNQDGYTF. The CDR3 bases are TGTGCCAGCAGCACTACAGGGGGCAATCAGGATGGCTACACCTTC.